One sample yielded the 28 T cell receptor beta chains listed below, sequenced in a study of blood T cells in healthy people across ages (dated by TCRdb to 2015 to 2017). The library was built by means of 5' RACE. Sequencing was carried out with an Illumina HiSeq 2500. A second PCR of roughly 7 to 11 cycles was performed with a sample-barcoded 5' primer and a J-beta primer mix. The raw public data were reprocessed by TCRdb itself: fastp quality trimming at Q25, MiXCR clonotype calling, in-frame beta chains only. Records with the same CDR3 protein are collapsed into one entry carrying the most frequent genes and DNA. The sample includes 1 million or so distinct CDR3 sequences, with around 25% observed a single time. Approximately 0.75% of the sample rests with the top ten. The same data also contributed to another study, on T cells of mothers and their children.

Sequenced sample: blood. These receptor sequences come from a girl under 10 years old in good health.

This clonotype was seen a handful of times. CDR3 coding DNA: TGCAGCGTTGTAGGGCGGGAGGGCCGGTACGAGCAGTACTTC. Its protein product is CSVVGREGRYEQYF. V and J are TRBV29-1 and TRBJ2-5, with TRBD2 matching over 9 bases. The DNA end favors TRBJ2-7, so the J call may be wrong. This CDR3 contains 14 residues. In germline, CDR1 is SQVTM, CDR2 ANQGSEA.

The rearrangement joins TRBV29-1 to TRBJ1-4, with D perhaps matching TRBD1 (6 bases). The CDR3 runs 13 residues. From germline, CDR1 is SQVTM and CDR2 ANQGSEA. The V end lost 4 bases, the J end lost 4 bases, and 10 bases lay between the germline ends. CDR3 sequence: CSVGGPGNEKLFF. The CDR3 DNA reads TGCAGCGTTGGGGGGCCCGGTAATGAAAAACTGTTTTTT.

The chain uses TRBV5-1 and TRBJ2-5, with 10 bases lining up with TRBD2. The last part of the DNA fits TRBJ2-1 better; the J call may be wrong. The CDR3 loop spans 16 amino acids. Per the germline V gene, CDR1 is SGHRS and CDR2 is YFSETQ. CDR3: CASSRDSGGPYNEQFF. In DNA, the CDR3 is TGCGCCAGCAGCCGCGATAGCGGGGGGCCCTACAATGAGCAGTTCTTC.

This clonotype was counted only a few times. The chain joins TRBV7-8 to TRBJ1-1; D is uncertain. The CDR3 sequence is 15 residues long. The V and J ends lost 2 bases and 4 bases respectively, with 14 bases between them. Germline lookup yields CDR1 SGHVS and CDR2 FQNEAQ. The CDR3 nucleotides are TGTGCCAGCAGCTTAATTGGGGAACTGAGCACTGAAGCTTTCTTT. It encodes CASSLIGELSTEAFF.

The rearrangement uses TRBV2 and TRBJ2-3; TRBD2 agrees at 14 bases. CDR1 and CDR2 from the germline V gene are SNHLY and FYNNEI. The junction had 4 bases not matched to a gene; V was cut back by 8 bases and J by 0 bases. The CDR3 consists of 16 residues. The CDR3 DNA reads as TGTGCCAGCGGACTAGCGGGAGGTCGCAGCACAGATACGCAGTATTTT. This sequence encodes CASGLAGGRSTDTQYF.

The DNA for the CDR3 is TGCGCCAGCAGCCTAGGACTAGCGGGAGGGCCCCGACTCAATGAGCAGTTCTTC. Amino acid sequence: CASSLGLAGGPRLNEQFF. This chain links TRBV4-1 with TRBJ2-5; 15 nucleotides match TRBD2. The J call is uncertain, as TRBJ2-1 better fits the DNA end. Germline V lookup: CDR1 MGHRA, CDR2 YSYEKL. The CDR3 loop spans 18 amino acids.

The CDR3 protein is CASSSNLRGAGEQFF. The CDR3 DNA is TGTGCCAGCAGCTCCAACTTACGGGGGGCTGGTGAGCAGTTCTTC. The rearrangement uses TRBV7-9 and TRBJ2-5; D might be TRBD2 (7 bases). The J call is in doubt because the DNA end fits TRBJ2-1 better. In germline, CDR1 is SEHNR, CDR2 FQNEAQ (reference sequence). This CDR3 comprises 15 residues.

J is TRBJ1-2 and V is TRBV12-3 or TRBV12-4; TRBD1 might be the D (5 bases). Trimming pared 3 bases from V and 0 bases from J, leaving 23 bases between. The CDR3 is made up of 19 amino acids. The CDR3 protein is CASSFDTGRTIGANYGYTF. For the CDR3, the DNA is TGTGCCAGCAGTTTTGACACCGGACGGACCATAGGGGCTAACTATGGCTACACCTTC.

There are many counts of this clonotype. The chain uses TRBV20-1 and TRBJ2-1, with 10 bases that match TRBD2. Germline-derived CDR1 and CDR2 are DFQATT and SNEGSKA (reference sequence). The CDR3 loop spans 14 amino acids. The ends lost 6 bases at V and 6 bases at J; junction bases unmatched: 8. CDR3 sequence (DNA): TGCAGTGCGGTGCTAGCGGGAGTGGGCAATGAGCAGTTCTTC. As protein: CSAVLAGVGNEQFF.

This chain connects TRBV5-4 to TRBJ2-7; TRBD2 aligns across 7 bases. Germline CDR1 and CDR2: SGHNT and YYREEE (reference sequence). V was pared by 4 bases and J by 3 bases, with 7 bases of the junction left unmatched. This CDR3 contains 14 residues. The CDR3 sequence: CASSPFGEGYEQYF. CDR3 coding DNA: TGTGCCAGCAGCCCATTTGGGGAGGGCTACGAGCAGTACTTC.

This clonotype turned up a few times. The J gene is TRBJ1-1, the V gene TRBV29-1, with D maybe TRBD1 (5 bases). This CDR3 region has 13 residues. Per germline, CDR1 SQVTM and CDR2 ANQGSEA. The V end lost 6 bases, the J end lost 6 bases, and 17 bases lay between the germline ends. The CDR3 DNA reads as TGCAGCGTGGGCGCCAGGGCTGGGGCTGAAGCTTTCTTT. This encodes CSVGARAGAEAFF.

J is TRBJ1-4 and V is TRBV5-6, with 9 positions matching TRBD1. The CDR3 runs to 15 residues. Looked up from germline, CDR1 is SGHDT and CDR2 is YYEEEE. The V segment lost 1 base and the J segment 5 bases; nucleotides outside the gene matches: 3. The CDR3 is CASSLRQGVNEKLFF. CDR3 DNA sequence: TGTGCCAGCAGCTTGAGACAGGGGGTAAATGAAAAACTGTTTTTT.

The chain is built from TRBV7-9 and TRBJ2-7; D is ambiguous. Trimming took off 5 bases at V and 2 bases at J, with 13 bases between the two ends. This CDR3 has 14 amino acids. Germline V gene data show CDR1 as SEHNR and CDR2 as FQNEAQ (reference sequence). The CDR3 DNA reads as TGTGCCAGCAGCCTCGCCAATCAGACCTACGAGCAGTACTTC. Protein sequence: CASSLANQTYEQYF.

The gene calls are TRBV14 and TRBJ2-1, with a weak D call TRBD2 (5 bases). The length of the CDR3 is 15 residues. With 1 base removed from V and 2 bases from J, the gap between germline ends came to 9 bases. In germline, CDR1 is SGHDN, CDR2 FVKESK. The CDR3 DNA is TGTGCCAGCAGCCAAGGGGAGTTCCCCTACAATGAGCAGTTCTTC. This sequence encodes CASSQGEFPYNEQFF.

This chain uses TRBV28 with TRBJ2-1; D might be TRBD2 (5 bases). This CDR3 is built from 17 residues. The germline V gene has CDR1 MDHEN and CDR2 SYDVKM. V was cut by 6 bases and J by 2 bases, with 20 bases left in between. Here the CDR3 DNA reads TGTGCCAGCAGAAGATCTAGCCTGGGTCGCCCCTACAATGAGCAGTTCTTC. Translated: CASRRSSLGRPYNEQFF.

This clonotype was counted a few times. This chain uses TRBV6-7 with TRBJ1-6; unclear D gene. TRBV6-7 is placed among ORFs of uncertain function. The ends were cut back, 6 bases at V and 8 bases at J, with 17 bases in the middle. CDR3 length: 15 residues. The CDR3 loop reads CASRRNGRRDSPLHF. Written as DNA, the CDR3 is TGTGCCAGCAGGAGAAATGGACGTAGGGATTCACCCCTCCACTTT.

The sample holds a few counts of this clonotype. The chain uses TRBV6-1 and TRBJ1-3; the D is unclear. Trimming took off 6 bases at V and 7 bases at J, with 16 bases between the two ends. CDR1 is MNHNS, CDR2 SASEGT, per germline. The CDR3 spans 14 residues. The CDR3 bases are TGTGCCAGCAGCGAACTGGAGGGAACGAACACCATATATTTT. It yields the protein CASSELEGTNTIYF.

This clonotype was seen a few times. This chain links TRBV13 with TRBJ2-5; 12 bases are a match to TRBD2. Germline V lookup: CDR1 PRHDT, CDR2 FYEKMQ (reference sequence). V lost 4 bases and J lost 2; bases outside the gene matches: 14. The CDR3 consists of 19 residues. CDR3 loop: CASSSKEGTSGHLQETQYF. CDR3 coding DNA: TGTGCCAGCAGCTCAAAAGAAGGGACTAGCGGGCATCTACAAGAGACCCAGTACTTC. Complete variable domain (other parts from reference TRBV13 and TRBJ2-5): AAGVIQSPRHLIKEKRETATLKCYPIPRHDTVYWYQQGPGQDPQFLISFYEKMQSDKGSIPDRFSAQQFSDYHSELNMSSLELGDSALYFCASSSKEGTSGHLQETQYFGPGTRLLVL.

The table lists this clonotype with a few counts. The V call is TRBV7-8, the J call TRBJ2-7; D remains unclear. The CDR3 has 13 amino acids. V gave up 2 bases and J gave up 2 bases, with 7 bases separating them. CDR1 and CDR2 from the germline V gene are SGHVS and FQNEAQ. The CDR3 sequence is CASSLSPPYEQYF. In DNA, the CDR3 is TGTGCCAGCAGCTTAAGTCCCCCCTACGAGCAGTACTTC. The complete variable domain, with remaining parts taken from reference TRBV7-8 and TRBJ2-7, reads GAGVSQSPRYKVAKRGQDVALRCDPISGHVSLFWYQQALGQGPEFLTYFQNEAQLDKSGLPSDRFFAERPEGSVSTLKIQRTQQEDSAVYLCASSLSPPYEQYFGPGTRLTVT.

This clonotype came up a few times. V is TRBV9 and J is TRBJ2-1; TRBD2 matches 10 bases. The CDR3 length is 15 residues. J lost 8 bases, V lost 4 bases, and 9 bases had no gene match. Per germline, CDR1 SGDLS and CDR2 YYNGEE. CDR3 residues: CASSNAGTSAYEQFF. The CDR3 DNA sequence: TGTGCCAGCAGCAACGCCGGGACTAGCGCATATGAGCAGTTCTTC.

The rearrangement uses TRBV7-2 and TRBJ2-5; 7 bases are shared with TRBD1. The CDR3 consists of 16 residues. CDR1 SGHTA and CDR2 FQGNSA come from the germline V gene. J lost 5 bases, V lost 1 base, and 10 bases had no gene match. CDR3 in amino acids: CASSLEYRGLDETQYF. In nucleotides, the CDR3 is TGTGCCAGCAGCTTAGAGTACAGGGGTTTGGACGAGACCCAGTACTTC.

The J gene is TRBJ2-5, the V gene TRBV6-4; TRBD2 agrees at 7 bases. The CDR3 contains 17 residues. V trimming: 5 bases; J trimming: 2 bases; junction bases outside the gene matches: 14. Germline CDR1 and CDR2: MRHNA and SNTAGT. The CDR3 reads CASSTFDGPAGQETQYF. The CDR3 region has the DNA TGTGCCAGCAGTACCTTTGATGGTCCAGCGGGACAAGAGACCCAGTACTTC.

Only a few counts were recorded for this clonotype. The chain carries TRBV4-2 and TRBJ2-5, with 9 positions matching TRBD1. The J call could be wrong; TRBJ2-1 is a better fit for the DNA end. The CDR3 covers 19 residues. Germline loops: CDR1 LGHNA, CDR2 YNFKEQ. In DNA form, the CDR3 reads TGTGCCAGCAGCCAAGTAGTTTACCCCGGGACAGGGATTCTGAATGAGCAGTTCTTC. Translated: CASSQVVYPGTGILNEQFF.

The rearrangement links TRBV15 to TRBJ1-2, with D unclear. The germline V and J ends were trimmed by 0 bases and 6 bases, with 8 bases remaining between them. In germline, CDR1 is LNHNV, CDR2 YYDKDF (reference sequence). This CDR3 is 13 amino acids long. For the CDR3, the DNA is TGTGCCACCAGCAGAGATCGAAGGAATGGCTACACCTTC. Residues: CATSRDRRNGYTF.

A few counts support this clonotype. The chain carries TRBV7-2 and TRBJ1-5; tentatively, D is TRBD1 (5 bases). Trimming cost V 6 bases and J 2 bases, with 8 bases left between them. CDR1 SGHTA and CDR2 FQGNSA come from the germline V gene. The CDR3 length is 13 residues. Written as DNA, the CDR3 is TGTGCCAGCAGACTGACAGGCAATCAGCCCCAGCATTTT. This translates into CASRLTGNQPQHF.

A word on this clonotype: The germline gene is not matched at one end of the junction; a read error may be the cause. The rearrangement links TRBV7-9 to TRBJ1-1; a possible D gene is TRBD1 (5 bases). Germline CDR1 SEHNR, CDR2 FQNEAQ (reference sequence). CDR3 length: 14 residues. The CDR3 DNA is TGTGCCAGCAGCTTTGTGAAGTCGGACACCGAAGCTTTCTTT. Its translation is CASSFVKSDTEAFF.

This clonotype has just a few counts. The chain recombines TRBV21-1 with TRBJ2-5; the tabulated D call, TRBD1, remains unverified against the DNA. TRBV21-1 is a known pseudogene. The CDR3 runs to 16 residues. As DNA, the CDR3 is TGTGCCAGCAGCAAAGATCGGGGGGCAGTGGAAGAGACCCAGTACTTC. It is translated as CASSKDRGAVEETQYF.

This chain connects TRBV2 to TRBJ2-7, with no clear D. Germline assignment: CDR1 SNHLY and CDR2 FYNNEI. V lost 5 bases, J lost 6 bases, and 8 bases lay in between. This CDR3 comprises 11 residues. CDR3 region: CASSTTVEQYF. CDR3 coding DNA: TGTGCCAGCAGTACAACCGTCGAGCAGTACTTC.